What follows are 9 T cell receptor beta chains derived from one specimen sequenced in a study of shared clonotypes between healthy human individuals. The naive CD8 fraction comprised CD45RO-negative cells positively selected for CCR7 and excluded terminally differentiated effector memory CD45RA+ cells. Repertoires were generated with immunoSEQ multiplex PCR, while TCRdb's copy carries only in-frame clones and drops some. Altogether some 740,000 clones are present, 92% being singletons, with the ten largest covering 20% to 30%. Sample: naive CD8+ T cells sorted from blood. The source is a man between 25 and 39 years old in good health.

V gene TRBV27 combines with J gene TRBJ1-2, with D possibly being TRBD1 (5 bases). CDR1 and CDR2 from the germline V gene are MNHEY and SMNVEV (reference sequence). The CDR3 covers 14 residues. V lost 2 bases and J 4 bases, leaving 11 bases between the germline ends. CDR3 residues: CASSLKGQGYGYTF. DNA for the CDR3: TGTGCCAGCAGTTTAAAGGGGCAGGGCTATGGCTACACCTTC.

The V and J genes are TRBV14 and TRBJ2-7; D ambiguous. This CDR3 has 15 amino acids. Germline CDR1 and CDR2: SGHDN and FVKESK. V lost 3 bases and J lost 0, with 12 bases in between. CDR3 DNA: TGTGCCAGCAGCCATGGACGGACCGTCTCCTACGAGCAGTACTTC. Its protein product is CASSHGRTVSYEQYF.

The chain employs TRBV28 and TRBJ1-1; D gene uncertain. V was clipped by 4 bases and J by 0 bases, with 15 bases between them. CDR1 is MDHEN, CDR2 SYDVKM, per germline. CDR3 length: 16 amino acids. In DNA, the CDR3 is TGTGCCAGCAGTTCAACCCTGACACTAATGAACACTGAAGCTTTCTTT. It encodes CASSSTLTLMNTEAFF.

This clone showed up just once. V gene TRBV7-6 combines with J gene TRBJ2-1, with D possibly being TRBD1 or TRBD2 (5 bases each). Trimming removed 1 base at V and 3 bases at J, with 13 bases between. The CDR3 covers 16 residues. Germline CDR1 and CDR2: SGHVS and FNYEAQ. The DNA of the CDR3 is TGTGCCAGCAGCTTAGGCCCTAGAGGGGACTACAATGAGCAGTTCTTC. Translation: CASSLGPRGDYNEQFF. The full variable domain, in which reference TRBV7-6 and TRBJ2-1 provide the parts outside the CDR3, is GAGVSQSPRYKVTKRGQDVALRCDPISGHVSLYWYRQALGQGPEFLTYFNYEAQQDKSGLPNDRFSAERPEGSISTLTIQRTEQRDSAMYRCASSLGPRGDYNEQFFGPGTRLTVL.

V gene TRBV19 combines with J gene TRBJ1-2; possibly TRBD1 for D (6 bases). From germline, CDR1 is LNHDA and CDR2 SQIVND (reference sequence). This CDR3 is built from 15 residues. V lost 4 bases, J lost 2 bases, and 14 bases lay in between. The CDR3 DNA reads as TGTGCCAGTAGTAGGGCGGGGACACTCAACTATGGCTACACCTTC. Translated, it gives CASSRAGTLNYGYTF.

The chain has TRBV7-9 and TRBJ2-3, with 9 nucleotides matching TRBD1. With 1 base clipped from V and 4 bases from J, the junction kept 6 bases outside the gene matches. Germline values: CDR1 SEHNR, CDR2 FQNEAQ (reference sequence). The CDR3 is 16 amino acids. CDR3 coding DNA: TGTGCCAGCAGCTTAGTTCCGGGGACAGGGCCAGATACGCAGTATTTT. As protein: CASSLVPGTGPDTQYF.

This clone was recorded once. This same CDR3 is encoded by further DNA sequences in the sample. CDR3 in amino acids: CASSLAGTEAFF. CDR3 coding DNA: TGTGCCAGCAGCTTAGCCGGGACTGAAGCTTTCTTT. The chain is built from TRBV7-9 and TRBJ1-1; no clear D. This CDR3 contains 12 residues. The germline gives CDR1 SEHNR, CDR2 FQNEAQ (reference sequence). Trimming left V 0 bases short and J 5 bases short, with 4 bases between. Variable domain in full (rest from reference TRBV7-9 and TRBJ1-1): DTGVSQNPRHKITKRGQNVTFRCDPISEHNRLYWYRQTLGQGPEFLTYFQNEAQLEKSRLLSDRFSAERPKGSFSTLEIQRTEQGDSAMYLCASSLAGTEAFFGQGTRLTVV.

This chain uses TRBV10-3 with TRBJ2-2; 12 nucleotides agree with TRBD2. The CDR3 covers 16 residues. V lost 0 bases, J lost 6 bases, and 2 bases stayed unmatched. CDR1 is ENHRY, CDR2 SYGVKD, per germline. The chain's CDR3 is CAISESPSGRAGELFF. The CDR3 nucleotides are TGTGCCATCAGTGAGTCCCCTAGCGGGAGGGCCGGGGAGCTGTTTTTT.

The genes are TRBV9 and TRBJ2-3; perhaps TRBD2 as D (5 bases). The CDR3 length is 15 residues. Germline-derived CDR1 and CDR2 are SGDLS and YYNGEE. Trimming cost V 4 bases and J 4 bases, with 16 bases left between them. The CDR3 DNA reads TGTGCCAGCAGCCCCAGACTCGGGGATCCAGATACGCAGTATTTT. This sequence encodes CASSPRLGDPDTQYF. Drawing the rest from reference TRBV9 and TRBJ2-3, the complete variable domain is DSGVTQTPKHLITATGQRVTLRCSPRSGDLSVYWYQQSLDQGLQFLIQYYNGEERAKGNILERFSAQQFPDLHSELNLSSLELGDSALYFCASSPRLGDPDTQYFGPGTRLTVL.